A single sample is the source of the 8 T cell receptor beta chains below, sequenced in a study of T cell responses to AZD1222 COVID-19 vaccine. Measured with immunoSEQ multiplex PCR; TCRdb has only the in-frame clones, and not every one. The sample shows around 89,000 clones, 80% to 90% of them seen only once. This specimen was peripheral blood, taken on day 0 of AZD1222 vaccination. These TCRs come from an adult in good health.

The rearrangement uses TRBV6-2 or TRBV6-3 and TRBJ1-2; no reliable D call. Trimming removed 5 bases at V and 3 bases at J, with 13 bases between. Germline CDR1 and CDR2: MNHEY and SVGEGT. CDR3 size: 14 residues. CDR3 DNA: TGTGCCAGCAGTCTGGAAGGACGGGACTATGGCTACACCTTC. This gives the protein CASSLEGRDYGYTF.

This clone was picked up one time. The chain combines TRBV5-4 with TRBJ2-3, with 7 bases matching TRBD1. The CDR3 is made up of 14 amino acids. CDR1 and CDR2 from the germline V gene are SGHNT and YYREEE (reference sequence). The V and J ends lost 4 bases and 1 base, in that order; junction bases with no gene match: 3. This CDR3 is CASSRDRGTDTQYF. CDR3 sequence (DNA): TGTGCCAGCAGCCGTGACAGGGGCACAGATACGCAGTATTTT.

V gene TRBV2 combines with J gene TRBJ2-3; D gene unclear. This CDR3 spans 13 amino acids. CDR1 and CDR2 from the germline V gene are SNHLY and FYNNEI. Trimming pared 5 bases from V and 9 bases from J, leaving 15 bases between. Here the CDR3 reads CASSLTVQGTQYF. The CDR3 region has the DNA TGTGCCAGCAGTCTGACGGTCCAAGGGACGCAGTATTTT.

The J gene is TRBJ2-7, the V gene TRBV2; 8 bases map to TRBD1. The J segment lost 5 bases and the V segment lost 6 bases, leaving 6 bases of the junction unmatched. Germline assignment: CDR1 SNHLY and CDR2 FYNNEI. The CDR3 runs 13 residues. CDR3 in amino acids: CASSTPGGDEQYF. CDR3 bases: TGTGCCAGCAGCACCCCAGGGGGCGACGAGCAGTACTTC.

The rearrangement joins TRBV5-1 to TRBJ1-1; perhaps TRBD1 as D (6 bases). Germline-derived CDR1 and CDR2 are SGHRS and YFSETQ. Trimming stripped 1 base from V and 1 base from J, with 14 bases between. There are 16 residues in the CDR3. Written as DNA, the CDR3 is TGCGCCAGCAGCTTGACGACAGGTGGCTCGAACACTGAAGCTTTCTTT. Its translation: CASSLTTGGSNTEAFF.

The chain combines TRBV6-2 or TRBV6-3 with TRBJ1-5; TRBD1 matches at 9 bases. The CDR3 runs 13 residues. Germline-derived CDR1 and CDR2 are MNHEY and SVGEGT. V trimming: 5 bases; J trimming: 8 bases; junction bases outside the gene matches: 4. CDR3 sequence (DNA): TGTGCCAGCAGTGAGGACAGGGGAAAGCCCCAGCATTTT. This sequence encodes CASSEDRGKPQHF.

This rearrangement joins TRBV29-1 to TRBJ1-2; TRBD1 might be the D (6 bases). The V gene's germline CDR1 is SQVTM and CDR2 ANQGSEA. This CDR3 region has 12 residues. Trimming removed 3 bases at V and 8 bases at J, with 13 bases between. CDR3 in DNA: TGCAGCGTTGATGGGGGGCTGAGGGGCTACACCTTC. It yields the protein CSVDGGLRGYTF.

The rearrangement joins TRBV27 to TRBJ2-3; unclear D gene. Per germline, CDR1 MNHEY and CDR2 SMNVEV (reference sequence). The length of the CDR3 is 14 residues. With 1 base removed from V and 0 bases from J, the gap between germline ends came to 5 bases. In DNA, the CDR3 is TGTGCCAGCAGTTTATATGCAAGCACAGATACGCAGTATTTT. As protein: CASSLYASTDTQYF.